Sequencing of this T cell receptor (beta chain) was carried out in a study of graft-versus-host responses after intestinal transplantation. Overall study: Recipients had transplants, and these were multivisceral, liver-intestinal, or isolated intestinal.

CDR1 and CDR2 (germline): KGHSH, LQKENI. Trimming removed 0 bases at V and 2 bases at J, with 10 bases between. This CDR3 has 15 residues. Method: immunoSEQ multiplex PCR; TCRdb's copy keeps in-frame clones and lacks some. This table holds fewer than 100,000 clones, roughly 88% found once. This clonotype was sampled from a human patient who received an intestinal transplant, so some T cells may come from the graft donor. This specimen was PBMCs, taken 255 days after intestinal transplant. J is TRBJ1-1 and V is TRBV18; D not resolved. CDR3 sequence: CASSPPNGVNTEAFF. CDR3 sequence (DNA): TGTGCCAGCTCACCACCGAACGGAGTAAACACTGAAGCTTTCTTT.